The next 13 T cell receptor beta chains were all read from a single sample in a study of PD-L1 blockade in urothelial cancer. Time point of the sample: pretreatment peripheral blood. Libraries were prepared by immunoSEQ multiplex PCR; TCRdb keeps only in-frame clonotypes and omits some of them. The sample holds just over 50,000 clones, around 79% seen once. Sequences were derived from PBMCs, sampled around atezolizumab (anti-PD-L1) treatment. The receptor set was obtained from a man between 65 and 80 years old with urothelial cancer.

J is TRBJ1-1 and V is TRBV5-5, with 9 bases matching TRBD1. The CDR3 is made up of 13 amino acids. Germline V gene lookup returns CDR1 SGHKS and CDR2 YYEKEE (reference sequence). Trimming at V came to 4 bases and at J to 9 bases, leaving 7 bases not matched to a gene. The CDR3 DNA is TGTGCCAGCAGCATCGACAGGGGGTTTCAAGCTTTCTTT. Translating gives CASSIDRGFQAFF.

The chain couples TRBV14 to TRBJ2-7, with no clear D. Looked up from germline, CDR1 is SGHDN and CDR2 is FVKESK. The CDR3 loop spans 12 amino acids. Trimming removed 0 bases from V and 12 bases from J, with 12 bases in between. DNA of the CDR3: TGTGCCAGCAGCCAAGATCATCTAGTCGCGTACTTC. It is translated as CASSQDHLVAYF.

The chain carries TRBV4-3 and TRBJ1-5; D unclear. Germline CDR1 is LGHNA and CDR2 is YSLEER. The CDR3 contains 14 residues. Trimming cost V 0 bases and J 6 bases, with 9 bases left between them. The CDR3 sequence is CASSQEMSGQPQHF. CDR3 nucleotide sequence: TGCGCCAGCAGCCAAGAAATGAGCGGTCAGCCCCAGCATTTT.

The chain employs TRBV5-5 and TRBJ2-7; tentatively, D is TRBD1 (6 bases). The V end was cut by 9 bases, the J end by 7 bases, with 20 bases between. Germline loops: CDR1 SGHKS, CDR2 YYEKEE (reference sequence). The CDR3 is made up of 13 amino acids. The CDR3 bases are TGTGCCACCCTAGACAGGACGAGTGGGGAGCAGTACTTC. As protein: CATLDRTSGEQYF.

This chain links TRBV18 with TRBJ2-5, with 8 bases aligning to TRBD1. Germline values: CDR1 KGHSH, CDR2 LQKENI. The CDR3 is 19 residues long. V lost 1 base and J lost 1; bases outside the gene matches: 14. CDR3 DNA: TGTGCCAGCTCACCACGGGCCAGGACCGGGACAGGATCCCAAGAGACCCAGTACTTC. Its translation: CASSPRARTGTGSQETQYF.

J is TRBJ1-4 and V is TRBV7-8; TRBD1 is a possible D gene (5 bases). Trimming pared 1 base from V and 7 bases from J, leaving 19 bases between. The CDR3 covers 17 residues. Germline lookup yields CDR1 SGHVS and CDR2 FQNEAQ. CDR3 DNA sequence: TGTGCCAGCAGCTTAGGGAGGGGTCTGGGCCAACGTGAAAAACTGTTTTTT. Protein sequence: CASSLGRGLGQREKLFF.

This CDR3 reads CASSVALVNNEQFF. The CDR3 region has the DNA TGTGCCAGCAGCGTCGCACTGGTGAACAATGAGCAGTTCTTC. The rearrangement uses TRBV7-9 and TRBJ2-1; no firm D call. Trimming pared 5 bases from V and 5 bases from J, leaving 13 bases between. The CDR3 sequence is 14 residues long. The germline CDR1 and CDR2 sequences are SEHNR and FQNEAQ (reference sequence).

This chain links TRBV5-6 with TRBJ1-1, with no clear D. Trimming took 2 bases from V and 1 from J, leaving 6 bases between them. The CDR3 is 13 amino acids. Germline CDR1 reads SGHDT; CDR2 reads YYEEEE. CDR3 nucleotides: TGTGCCAGCAGCTTAACACCGAACACTGAAGCTTTCTTT. Amino acid sequence: CASSLTPNTEAFF.

The chain has TRBV9 and TRBJ2-1; 12 bases line up with TRBD2. The CDR3 has 16 amino acids. Germline CDR1 reads SGDLS; CDR2 reads YYNGEE. V lost 1 base and J lost 6; bases outside the gene matches: 5. The CDR3 loop reads CASSVTSGRSGNEQFF. The DNA for the CDR3 is TGTGCCAGCAGCGTAACTAGCGGGAGGTCGGGCAATGAGCAGTTCTTC.

The gene calls are TRBV5-1 and TRBJ1-2; 8 positions match TRBD1. V shed 6 bases, J shed 3 bases, and the junction held 10 bases outside the gene matches. Looked up from germline, CDR1 is SGHRS and CDR2 is YFSETQ. The CDR3 runs to 15 residues. CDR3 DNA: TGCGCCAGCACCTCAGTGACAGGGGCGGACTATGGCTACACCTTC. It encodes CASTSVTGADYGYTF. Full variable domain (outside the CDR3, taken from reference TRBV5-1 and TRBJ1-2): KAGVTQTPRYLIKTRGQQVTLSCSPISGHRSVSWYQQTPGQGLQFLFEYFSETQRNKGNFPGRFSGRQFSNSRSEMNVSTLELGDSALYLCASTSVTGADYGYTFGSGTRLTVV.

The chain couples TRBV14 to TRBJ1-2; 8 bases match TRBD1. CDR3 size: 12 residues. Trimming at V came to 4 bases and at J to 7 bases, leaving 2 bases not matched to a gene. CDR1 and CDR2 (germline): SGHDN, FVKESK. In DNA, the CDR3 is TGTGCCAGCAGCCGTGACAGGGGTGGCTACACCTTC. This gives the protein CASSRDRGGYTF.

This clone was seen a single time. The genes are TRBV28 and TRBJ1-5; 9 bases match TRBD1. Germline CDR1 and CDR2: MDHEN and SYDVKM. J gave up 7 bases and V 4 bases, and 5 bases lay outside the gene matches. This CDR3 is 14 amino acids long. DNA of the CDR3: TGTGCCAGCAGTTCTGGACAGGGGAAGCAGCCCCAGCATTTT. Its translation: CASSSGQGKQPQHF.

The genes are TRBV27 and TRBJ2-1; 7 positions match TRBD1. J was trimmed by 0 bases and V by 8 bases; bases with no gene match: 7. CDR1 and CDR2 (germline): MNHEY, SMNVEV (reference sequence). The CDR3 runs to 15 residues. CDR3 sequence: CASRGRQGSYNEQFF. CDR3 in DNA: TGTGCCAGCCGGGGACGACAGGGCTCCTACAATGAGCAGTTCTTC.